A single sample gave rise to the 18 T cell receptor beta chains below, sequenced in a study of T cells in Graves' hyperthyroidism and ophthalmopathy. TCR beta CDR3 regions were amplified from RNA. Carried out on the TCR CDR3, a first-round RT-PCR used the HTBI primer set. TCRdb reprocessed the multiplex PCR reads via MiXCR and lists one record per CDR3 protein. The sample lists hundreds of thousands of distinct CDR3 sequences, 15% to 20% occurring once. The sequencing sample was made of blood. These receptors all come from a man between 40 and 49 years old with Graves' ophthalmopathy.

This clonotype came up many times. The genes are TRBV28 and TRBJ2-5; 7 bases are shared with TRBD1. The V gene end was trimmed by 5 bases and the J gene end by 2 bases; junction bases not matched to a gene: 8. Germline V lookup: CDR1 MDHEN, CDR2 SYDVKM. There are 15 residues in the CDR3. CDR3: CASSPPQTGQETQYF. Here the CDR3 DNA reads TGTGCCAGCAGTCCGCCGCAGACAGGGCAAGAGACCCAGTACTTC.

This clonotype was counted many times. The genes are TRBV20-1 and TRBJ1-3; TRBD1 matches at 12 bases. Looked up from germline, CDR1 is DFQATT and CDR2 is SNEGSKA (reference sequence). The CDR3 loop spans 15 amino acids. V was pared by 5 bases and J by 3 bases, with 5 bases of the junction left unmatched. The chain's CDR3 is CSALGTGGSGNTIYF. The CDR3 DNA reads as TGCAGTGCTCTCGGGACAGGGGGCAGTGGAAACACCATATATTTT.

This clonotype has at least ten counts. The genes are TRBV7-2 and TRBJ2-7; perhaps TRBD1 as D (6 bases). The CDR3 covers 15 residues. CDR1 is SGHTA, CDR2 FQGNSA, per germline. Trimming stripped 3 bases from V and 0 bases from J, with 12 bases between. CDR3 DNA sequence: TGTGCCAGCAGCTTGGGGGCAGGGGCCTCCTACGAGCAGTACTTC. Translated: CASSLGAGASYEQYF.

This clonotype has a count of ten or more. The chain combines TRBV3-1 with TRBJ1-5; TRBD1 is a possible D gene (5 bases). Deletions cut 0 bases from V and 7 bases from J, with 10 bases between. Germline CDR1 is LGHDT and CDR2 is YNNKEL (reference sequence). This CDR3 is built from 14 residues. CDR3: CASSQERGSQPQHF. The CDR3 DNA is TGTGCCAGCAGCCAAGAGAGGGGATCCCAGCCCCAGCATTTT.

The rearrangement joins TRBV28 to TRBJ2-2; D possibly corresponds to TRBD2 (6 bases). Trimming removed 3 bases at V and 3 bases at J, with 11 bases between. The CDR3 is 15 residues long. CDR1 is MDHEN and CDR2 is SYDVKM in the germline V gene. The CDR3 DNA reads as TGTGCCAGCAGTTTGGGACTTCCCCACACCGGGGAGCTGTTTTTT. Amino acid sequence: CASSLGLPHTGELFF.

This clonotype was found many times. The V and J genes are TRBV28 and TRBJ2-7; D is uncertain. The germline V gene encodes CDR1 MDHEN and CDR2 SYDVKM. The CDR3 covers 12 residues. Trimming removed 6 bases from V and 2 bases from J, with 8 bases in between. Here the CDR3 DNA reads TGTGCCAGCAGACCCGACACCTACGAGCAGTACTTC. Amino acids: CASRPDTYEQYF.

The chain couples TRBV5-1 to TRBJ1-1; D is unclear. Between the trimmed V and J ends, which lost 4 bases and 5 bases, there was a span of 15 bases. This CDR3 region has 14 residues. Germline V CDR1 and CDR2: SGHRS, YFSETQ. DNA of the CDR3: TGCGCCAGCAGCCCCGTCCCATGGCTGACTGAAGCTTTCTTT. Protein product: CASSPVPWLTEAFF.

The chain's CDR3 is CASGRPRGTSYGDYYGYTF. The CDR3 DNA sequence: TGTGCCAGCGGACGACCTCGTGGGACCTCCTATGGGGACTACTATGGCTACACCTTC. This chain joins TRBV11-2 and TRBJ1-2, with D possibly being TRBD1 (5 bases). Per the germline V gene, CDR1 is SGHAT and CDR2 is FQNNGV. Trimming removed 8 bases from V and 3 bases from J, with 31 bases in between. CDR3 length: 19 residues.

The CDR3 sequence: CSATGTSGGYNEQFF. The CDR3 region has the DNA TGCAGTGCAACCGGGACTAGCGGGGGGTACAATGAGCAGTTCTTC. V usage is TRBV20-1 and J usage is TRBJ2-1, with 15 nucleotides matching TRBD2. Germline V CDR1 and CDR2: DFQATT, SNEGSKA (reference sequence). The CDR3 runs to 15 residues. V shed 6 bases and J 4 bases; nucleotides not matched to a gene: 4.

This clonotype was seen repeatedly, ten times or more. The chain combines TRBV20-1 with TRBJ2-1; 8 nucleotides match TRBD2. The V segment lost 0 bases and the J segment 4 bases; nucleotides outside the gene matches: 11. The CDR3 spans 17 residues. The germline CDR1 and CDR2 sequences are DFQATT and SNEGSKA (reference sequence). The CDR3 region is CSARDRNIAGRYNEQFF. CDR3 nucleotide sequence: TGCAGTGCTAGAGATCGCAACATAGCGGGGCGATACAATGAGCAGTTCTTC.

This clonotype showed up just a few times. In DNA form, the CDR3 reads TGTGCCATCAGTGACGAAGGGGGCTATGGCTACACCTTC. It codes for CAISDEGGYGYTF. The chain is built from TRBV10-3 and TRBJ1-2; possibly TRBD1 for D (6 bases). Germline V gives CDR1 ENHRY, CDR2 SYGVKD. Trimming cost V 3 bases and J 4 bases, with 9 bases left between them. The CDR3 runs 13 residues.

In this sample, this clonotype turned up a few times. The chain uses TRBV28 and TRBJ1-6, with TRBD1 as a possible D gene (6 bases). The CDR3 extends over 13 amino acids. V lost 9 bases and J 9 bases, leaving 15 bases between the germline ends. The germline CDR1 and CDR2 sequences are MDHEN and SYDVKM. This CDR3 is CASRRGPLSPLHF. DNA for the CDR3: TGTGCCAGTCGCAGGGGTCCTCTTTCACCCCTCCACTTT.

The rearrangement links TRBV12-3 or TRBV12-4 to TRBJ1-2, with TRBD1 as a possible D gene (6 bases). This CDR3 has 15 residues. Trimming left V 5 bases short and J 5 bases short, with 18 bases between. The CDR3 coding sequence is TGTGCCAGCAGTCCTTACAGGGATTTAGGTTATGGCTACACCTTC. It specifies CASSPYRDLGYGYTF.

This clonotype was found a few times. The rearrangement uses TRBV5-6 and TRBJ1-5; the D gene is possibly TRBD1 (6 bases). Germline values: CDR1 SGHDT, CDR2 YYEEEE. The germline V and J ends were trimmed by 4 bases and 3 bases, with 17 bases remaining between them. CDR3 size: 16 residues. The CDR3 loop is CASSEKQGWDNQPQHF. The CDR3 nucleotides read TGTGCCAGCAGCGAAAAACAGGGTTGGGACAATCAGCCCCAGCATTTT.

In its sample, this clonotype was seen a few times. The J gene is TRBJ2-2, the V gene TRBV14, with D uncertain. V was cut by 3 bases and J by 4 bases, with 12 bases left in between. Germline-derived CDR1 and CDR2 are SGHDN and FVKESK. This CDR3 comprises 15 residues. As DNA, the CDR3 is TGTGCCAGCAGCCACTCCGTCGACGGCACCGGGGAGCTGTTTTTT. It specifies CASSHSVDGTGELFF.

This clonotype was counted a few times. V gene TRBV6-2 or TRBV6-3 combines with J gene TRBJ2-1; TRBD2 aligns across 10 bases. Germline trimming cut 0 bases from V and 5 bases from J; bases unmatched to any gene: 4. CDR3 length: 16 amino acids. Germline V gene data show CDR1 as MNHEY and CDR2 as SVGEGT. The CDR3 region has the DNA TGTGCCAGCAGTTACTCGTGGACTAGCGGCGACAATGAGCAGTTCTTC. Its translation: CASSYSWTSGDNEQFF.

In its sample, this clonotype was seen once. This CDR3 is CASSFGTTYEQYF. The CDR3 region has the DNA TGTGCCAGCAGTTTCGGCACTACCTACGAGCAGTACTTC. This chain uses TRBV12-3 or TRBV12-4 with TRBJ2-7; D unclear. The CDR3 has 13 amino acids. The ends were cut back, 3 bases at V and 2 bases at J, with 8 bases in the middle.

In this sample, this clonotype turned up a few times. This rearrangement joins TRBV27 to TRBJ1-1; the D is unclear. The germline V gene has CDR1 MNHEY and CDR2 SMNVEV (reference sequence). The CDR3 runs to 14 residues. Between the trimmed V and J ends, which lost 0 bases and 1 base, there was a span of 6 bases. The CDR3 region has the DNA TGTGCCAGCAGTTTATCGCCCCCGAACACTGAAGCTTTCTTT. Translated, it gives CASSLSPPNTEAFF.